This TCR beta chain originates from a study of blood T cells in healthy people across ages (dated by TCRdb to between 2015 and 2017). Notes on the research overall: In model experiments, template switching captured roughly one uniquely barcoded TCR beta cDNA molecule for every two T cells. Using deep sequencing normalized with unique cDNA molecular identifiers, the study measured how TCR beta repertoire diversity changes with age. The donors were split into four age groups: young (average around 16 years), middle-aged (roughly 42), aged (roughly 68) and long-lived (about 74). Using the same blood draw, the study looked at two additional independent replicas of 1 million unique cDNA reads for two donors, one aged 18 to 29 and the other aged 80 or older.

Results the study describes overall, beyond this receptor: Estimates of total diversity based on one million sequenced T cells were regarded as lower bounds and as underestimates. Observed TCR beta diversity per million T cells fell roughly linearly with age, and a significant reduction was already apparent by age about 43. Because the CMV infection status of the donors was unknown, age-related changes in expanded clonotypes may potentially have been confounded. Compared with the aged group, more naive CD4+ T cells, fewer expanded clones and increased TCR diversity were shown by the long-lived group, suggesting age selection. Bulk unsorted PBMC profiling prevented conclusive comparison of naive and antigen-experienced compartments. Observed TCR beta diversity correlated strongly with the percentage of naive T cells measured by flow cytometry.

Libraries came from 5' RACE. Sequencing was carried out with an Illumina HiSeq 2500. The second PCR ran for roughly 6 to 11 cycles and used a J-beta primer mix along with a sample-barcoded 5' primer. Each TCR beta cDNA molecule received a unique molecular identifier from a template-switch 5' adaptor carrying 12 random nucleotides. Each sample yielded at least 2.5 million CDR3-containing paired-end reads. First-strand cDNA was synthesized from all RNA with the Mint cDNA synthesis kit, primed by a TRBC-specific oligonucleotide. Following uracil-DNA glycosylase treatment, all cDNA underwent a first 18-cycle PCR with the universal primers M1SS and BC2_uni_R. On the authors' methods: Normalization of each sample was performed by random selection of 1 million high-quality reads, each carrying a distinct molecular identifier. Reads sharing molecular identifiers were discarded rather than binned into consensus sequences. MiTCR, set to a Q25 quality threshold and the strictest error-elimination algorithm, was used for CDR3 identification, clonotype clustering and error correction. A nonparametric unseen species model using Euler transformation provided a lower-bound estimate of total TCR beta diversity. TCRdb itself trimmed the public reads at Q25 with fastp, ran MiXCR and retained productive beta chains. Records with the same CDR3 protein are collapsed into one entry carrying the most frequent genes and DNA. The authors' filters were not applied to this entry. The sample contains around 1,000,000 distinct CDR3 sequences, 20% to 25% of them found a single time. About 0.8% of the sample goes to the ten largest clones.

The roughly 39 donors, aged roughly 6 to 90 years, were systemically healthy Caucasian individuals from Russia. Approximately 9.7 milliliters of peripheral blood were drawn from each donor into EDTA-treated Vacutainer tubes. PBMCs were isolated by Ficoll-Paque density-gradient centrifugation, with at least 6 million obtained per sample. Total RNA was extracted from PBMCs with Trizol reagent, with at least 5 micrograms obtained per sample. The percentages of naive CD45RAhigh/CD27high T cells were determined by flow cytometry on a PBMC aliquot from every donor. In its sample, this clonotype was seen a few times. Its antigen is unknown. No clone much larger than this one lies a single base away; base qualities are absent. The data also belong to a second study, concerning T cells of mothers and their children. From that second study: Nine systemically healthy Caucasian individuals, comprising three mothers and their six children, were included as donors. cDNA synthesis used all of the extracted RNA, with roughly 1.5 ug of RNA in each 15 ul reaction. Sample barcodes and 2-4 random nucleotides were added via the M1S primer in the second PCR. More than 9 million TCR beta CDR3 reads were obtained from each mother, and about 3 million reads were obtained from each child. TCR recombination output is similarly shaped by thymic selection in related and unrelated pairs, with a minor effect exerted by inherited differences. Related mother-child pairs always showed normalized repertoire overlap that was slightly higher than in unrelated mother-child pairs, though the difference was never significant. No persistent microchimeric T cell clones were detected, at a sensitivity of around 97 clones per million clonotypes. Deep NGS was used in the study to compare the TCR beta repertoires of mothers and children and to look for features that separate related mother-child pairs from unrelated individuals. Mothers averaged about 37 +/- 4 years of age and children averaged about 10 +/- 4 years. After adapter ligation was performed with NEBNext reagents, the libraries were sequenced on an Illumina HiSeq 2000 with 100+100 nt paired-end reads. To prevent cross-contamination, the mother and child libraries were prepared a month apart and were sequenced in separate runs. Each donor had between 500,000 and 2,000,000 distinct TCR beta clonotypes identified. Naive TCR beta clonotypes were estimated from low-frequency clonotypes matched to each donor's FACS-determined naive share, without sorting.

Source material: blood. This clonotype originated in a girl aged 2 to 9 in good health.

DNA sequence: TGTGCCAGCAGCATCCTGGCGGGGAATGAGCAGTTCTTC. It translates as CASSILAGNEQFF. This chain is built from TRBV7-9 and TRBJ2-1, and possibly TRBD2, on 6 matching bases. Measured from the cysteine to the phenylalanine, the CDR3 is 13 residues long. This entry keeps only the CDR3 DNA: 39 bases, framed from base 1. V and J lose 5 bases and 7 bases, and a span of 12 bases separates them. The germline V gene (reference sequence) yields SEHNR for CDR1 and FQNEAQ for CDR2.